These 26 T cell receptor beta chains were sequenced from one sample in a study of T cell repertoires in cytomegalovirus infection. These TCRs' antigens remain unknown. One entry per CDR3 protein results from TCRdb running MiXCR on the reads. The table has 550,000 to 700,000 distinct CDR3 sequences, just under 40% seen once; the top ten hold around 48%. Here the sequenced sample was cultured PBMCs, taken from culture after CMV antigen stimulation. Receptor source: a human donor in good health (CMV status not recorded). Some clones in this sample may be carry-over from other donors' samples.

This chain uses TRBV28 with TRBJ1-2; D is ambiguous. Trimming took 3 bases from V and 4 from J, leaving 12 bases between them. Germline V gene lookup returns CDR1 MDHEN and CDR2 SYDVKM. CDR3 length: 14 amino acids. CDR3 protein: CASSFGPSGYGYTF. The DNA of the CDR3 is TGTGCCAGCAGTTTCGGACCCTCGGGCTATGGCTACACCTTC.

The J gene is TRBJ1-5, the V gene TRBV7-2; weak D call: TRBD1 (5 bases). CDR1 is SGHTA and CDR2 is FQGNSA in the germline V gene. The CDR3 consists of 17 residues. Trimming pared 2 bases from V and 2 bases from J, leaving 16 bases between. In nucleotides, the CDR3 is TGTGCCAGCAGCTTAAGCAGGGTCCCAAGGGGCAATCAGCCCCAGCATTTT. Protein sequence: CASSLSRVPRGNQPQHF.

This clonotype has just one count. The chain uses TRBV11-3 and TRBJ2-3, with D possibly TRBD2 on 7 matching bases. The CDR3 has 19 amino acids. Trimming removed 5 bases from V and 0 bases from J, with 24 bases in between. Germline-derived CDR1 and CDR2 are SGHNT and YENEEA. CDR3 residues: CASSRLGGGGFPSTDTQYF. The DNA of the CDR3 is TGTGCCAGCAGCCGCCTTGGGGGCGGGGGATTTCCTAGCACAGATACGCAGTATTTT.

The CDR3, as DNA: TGTGCCAGCAGCTCTACATATAGCGGGAGAAACATTCAGTACTTC. Translating gives CASSSTYSGRNIQYF. The chain employs TRBV12-3 or TRBV12-4 and TRBJ2-4; 9 positions agree with TRBD2. The CDR3 totals 15 residues. With V trimmed by 6 bases and J by 6 bases, 9 bases remained unmatched.

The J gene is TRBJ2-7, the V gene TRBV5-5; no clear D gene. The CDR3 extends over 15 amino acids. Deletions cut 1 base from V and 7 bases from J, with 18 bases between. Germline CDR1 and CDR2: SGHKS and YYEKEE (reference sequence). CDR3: CASSLSTAAYTEQYF. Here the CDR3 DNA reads TGTGCCAGCAGCTTGAGTACGGCGGCCTACACGGAGCAGTACTTC.

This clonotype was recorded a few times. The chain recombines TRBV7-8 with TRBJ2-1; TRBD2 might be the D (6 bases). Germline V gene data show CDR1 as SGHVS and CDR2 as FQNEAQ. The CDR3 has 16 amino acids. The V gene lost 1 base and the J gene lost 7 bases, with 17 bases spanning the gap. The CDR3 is CASSLGQLAWWNEQFF. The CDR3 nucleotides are TGTGCCAGCAGCTTAGGTCAACTAGCTTGGTGGAATGAGCAGTTCTTC.

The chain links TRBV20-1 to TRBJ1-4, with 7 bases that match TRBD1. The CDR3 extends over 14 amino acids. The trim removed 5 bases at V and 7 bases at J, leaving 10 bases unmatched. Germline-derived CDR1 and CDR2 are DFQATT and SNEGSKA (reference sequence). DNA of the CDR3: TGCAGTGCTTCGAGTGACAGGGATGGTGAAAAACTGTTTTTT. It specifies CSASSDRDGEKLFF.

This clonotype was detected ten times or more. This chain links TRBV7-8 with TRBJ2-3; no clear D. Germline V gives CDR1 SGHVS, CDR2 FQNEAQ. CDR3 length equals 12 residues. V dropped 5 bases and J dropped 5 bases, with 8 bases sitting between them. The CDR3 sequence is CASSISGDTQYF. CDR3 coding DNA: TGTGCCAGCAGCATTTCGGGAGATACGCAGTATTTT. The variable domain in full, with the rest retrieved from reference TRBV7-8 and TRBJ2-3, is GAGVSQSPRYKVAKRGQDVALRCDPISGHVSLFWYQQALGQGPEFLTYFQNEAQLDKSGLPSDRFFAERPEGSVSTLKIQRTQQEDSAVYLCASSISGDTQYFGPGTRLTVL.

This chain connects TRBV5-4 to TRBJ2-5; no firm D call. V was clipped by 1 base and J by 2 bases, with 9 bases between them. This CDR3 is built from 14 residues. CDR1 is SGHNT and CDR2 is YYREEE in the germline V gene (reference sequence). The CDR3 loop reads CASSLRPRQETQYF. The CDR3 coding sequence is TGTGCCAGCAGCTTGCGGCCTAGGCAAGAGACCCAGTACTTC.

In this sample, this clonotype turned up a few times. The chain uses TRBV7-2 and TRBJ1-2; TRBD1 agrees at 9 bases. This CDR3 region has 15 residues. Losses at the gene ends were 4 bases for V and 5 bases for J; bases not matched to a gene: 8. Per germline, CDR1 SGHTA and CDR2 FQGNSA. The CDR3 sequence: CASSSLDRGGYGYTF. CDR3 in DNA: TGTGCCAGCAGCTCCTTAGACAGGGGGGGGTATGGCTACACCTTC.

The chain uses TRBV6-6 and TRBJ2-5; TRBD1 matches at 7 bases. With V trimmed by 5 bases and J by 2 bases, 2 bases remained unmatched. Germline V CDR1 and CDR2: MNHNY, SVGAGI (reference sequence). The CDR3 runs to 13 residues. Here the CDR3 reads CASSEGAQETQYF. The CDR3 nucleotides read TGTGCCAGCAGTGAGGGGGCTCAAGAGACCCAGTACTTC.

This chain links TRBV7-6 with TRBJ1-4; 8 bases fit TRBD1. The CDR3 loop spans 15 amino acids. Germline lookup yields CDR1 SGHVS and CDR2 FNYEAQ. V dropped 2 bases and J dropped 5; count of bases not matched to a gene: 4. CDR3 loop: CASSLQTGANEKLFF. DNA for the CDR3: TGTGCCAGCAGCTTACAGACAGGGGCCAATGAAAAACTGTTTTTT.

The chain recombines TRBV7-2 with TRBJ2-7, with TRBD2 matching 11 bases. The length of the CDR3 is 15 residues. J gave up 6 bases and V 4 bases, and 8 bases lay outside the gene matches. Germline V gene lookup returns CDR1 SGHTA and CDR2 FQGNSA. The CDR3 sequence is CASSWGTSGVGEQYF. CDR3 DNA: TGTGCCAGCAGCTGGGGGACTAGCGGTGTCGGCGAGCAGTACTTC. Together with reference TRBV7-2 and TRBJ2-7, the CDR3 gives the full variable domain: GAGVSQSPSNKVTEKGKDVELRCDPISGHTALYWYRQSLGQGLEFLIYFQGNSAPDKSGLPSDRFSAERTGGSVSTLTIQRTQQEDSAVYLCASSWGTSGVGEQYFGPGTRLTVT.

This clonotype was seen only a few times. CDR3 amino acids: CASSLDRGSETQYF. Written as DNA, the CDR3 is TGTGCCAGCAGCTTGGACAGGGGCAGCGAGACCCAGTACTTC. The chain links TRBV7-2 to TRBJ2-5; 9 nucleotides line up with TRBD1. The V gene end was trimmed by 3 bases and the J gene end by 5 bases; junction bases not matched to a gene: 4. CDR1 and CDR2 (germline): SGHTA, FQGNSA. The CDR3 length is 14 residues.

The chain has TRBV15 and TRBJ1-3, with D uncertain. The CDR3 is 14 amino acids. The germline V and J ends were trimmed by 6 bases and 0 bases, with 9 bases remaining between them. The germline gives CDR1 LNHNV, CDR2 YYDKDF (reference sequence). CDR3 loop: CATSFSYSGNTIYF. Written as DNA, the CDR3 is TGTGCCACCAGTTTTTCCTACTCTGGAAACACCATATATTTT.

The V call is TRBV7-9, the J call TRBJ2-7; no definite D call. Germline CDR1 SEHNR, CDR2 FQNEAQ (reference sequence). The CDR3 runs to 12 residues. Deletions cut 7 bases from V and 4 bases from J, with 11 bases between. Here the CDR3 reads CASTLLQYEQYF. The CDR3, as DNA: TGTGCCAGCACCCTACTTCAGTACGAGCAGTACTTC.

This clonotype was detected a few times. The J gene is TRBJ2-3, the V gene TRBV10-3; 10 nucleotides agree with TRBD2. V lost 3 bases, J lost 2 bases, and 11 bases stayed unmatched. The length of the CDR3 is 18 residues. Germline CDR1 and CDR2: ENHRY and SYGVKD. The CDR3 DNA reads TGTGCCATCAGTGACGGACTAGCGGAGGCCGACTCCACAGATACGCAGTATTTT. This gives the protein CAISDGLAEADSTDTQYF.

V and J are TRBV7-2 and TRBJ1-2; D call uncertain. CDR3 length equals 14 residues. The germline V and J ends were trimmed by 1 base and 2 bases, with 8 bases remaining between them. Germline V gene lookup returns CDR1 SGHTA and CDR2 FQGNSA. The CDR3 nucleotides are TGTGCCAGCAGCTTAGGTTCACAGAACTATGGCTACACCTTC. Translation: CASSLGSQNYGYTF.

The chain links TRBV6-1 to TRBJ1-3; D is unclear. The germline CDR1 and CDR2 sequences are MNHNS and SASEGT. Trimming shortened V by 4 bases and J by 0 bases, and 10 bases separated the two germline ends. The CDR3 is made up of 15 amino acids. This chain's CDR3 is CASSGGASSGNTIYF. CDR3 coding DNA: TGTGCCAGCAGTGGCGGAGCCTCCTCTGGAAACACCATATATTTT.

CDR3 in amino acids: CSARDSGLAVPSSYNEQFF. CDR3 coding DNA: TGCAGTGCTAGAGATTCAGGACTAGCGGTCCCGAGCTCCTACAATGAGCAGTTCTTC. The chain joins TRBV20-1 to TRBJ2-1, with 10 bases matching TRBD2. Germline V gene data show CDR1 as DFQATT and CDR2 as SNEGSKA (reference sequence). V lost 0 bases, J lost 0 bases, and 11 bases stayed unmatched. The CDR3 is 19 amino acids.

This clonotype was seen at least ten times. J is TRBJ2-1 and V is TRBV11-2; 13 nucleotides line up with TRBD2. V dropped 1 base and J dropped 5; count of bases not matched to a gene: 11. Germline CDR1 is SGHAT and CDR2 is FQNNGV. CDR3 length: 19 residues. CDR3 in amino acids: CASSLGLAGGVGVDNEQFF. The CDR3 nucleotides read TGTGCCAGCAGCTTAGGACTAGCGGGAGGAGTAGGGGTGGACAATGAGCAGTTCTTC.

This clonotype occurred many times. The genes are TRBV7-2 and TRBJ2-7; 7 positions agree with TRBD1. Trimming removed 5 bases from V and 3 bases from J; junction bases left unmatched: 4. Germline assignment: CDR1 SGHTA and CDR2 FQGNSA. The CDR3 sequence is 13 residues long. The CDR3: CASSRDRNYEQYF. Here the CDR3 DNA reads TGTGCCAGCAGCCGGGACAGAAACTACGAGCAGTACTTC.

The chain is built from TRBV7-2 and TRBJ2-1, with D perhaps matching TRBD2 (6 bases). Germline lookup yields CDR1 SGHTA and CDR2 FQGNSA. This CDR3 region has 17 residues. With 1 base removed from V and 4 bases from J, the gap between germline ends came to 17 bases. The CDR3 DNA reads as TGTGCCAGCAGCTTAGTGGGCCGTGGGAGGCTATACAATGAGCAGTTCTTC. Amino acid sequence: CASSLVGRGRLYNEQFF.

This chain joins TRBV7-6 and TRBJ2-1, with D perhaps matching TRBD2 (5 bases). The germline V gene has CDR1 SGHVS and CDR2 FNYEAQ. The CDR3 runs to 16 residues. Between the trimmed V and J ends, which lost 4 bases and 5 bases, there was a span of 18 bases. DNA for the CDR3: TGTGCCAGCAGCTCCATCGGACTCCGTCGGGACAATGAGCAGTTCTTC. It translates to CASSSIGLRRDNEQFF. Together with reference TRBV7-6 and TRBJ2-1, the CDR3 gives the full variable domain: GAGVSQSPRYKVTKRGQDVALRCDPISGHVSLYWYRQALGQGPEFLTYFNYEAQQDKSGLPNDRFSAERPEGSISTLTIQRTEQRDSAMYRCASSSIGLRRDNEQFFGPGTRLTVL.

For the CDR3, the DNA is TGTGCCAGCAGCCGCGGGACAGGGCAGGACTATGGCTACACCTTC. It codes for CASSRGTGQDYGYTF. The genes are TRBV3-1 and TRBJ1-2, with 9 nucleotides matching TRBD1. CDR1 LGHDT and CDR2 YNNKEL come from the germline V gene (reference sequence). V gave up 4 bases and J gave up 3 bases; unmatched junction bases: 6. The CDR3 contains 15 residues. Using reference TRBV3-1 and TRBJ1-2 for the parts outside the CDR3, the full variable domain is DTAVSQTPKYLVTQMGNDKSIKCEQNLGHDTMYWYKQDSKKFLKIMFSYNNKELIINETVPNRFSPKSPDKAHLNLHINSLELGDSAVYFCASSRGTGQDYGYTFGSGTRLTVV.

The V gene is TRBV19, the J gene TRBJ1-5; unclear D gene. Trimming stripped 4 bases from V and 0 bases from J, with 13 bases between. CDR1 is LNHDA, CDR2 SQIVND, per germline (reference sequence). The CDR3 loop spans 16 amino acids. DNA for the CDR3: TGTGCCAGTAGTAAGGCGTCGGCTTATAGCAATCAGCCCCAGCATTTT. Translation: CASSKASAYSNQPQHF.